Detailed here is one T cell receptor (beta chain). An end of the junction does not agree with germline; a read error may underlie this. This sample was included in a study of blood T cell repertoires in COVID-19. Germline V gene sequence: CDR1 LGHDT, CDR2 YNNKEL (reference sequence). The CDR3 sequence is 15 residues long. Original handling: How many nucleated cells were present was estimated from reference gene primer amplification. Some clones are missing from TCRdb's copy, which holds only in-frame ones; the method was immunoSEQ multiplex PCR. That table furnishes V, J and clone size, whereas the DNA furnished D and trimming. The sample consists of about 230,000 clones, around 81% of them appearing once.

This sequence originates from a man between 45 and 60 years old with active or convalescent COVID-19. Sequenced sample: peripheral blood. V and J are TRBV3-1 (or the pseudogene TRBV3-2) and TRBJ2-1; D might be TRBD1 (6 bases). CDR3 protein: CASSPTVDSYDEQFF. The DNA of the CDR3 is TGTGCCAGCAGCCCCACCGTGGACAGCTACGATGAGCAGTTCTTC.